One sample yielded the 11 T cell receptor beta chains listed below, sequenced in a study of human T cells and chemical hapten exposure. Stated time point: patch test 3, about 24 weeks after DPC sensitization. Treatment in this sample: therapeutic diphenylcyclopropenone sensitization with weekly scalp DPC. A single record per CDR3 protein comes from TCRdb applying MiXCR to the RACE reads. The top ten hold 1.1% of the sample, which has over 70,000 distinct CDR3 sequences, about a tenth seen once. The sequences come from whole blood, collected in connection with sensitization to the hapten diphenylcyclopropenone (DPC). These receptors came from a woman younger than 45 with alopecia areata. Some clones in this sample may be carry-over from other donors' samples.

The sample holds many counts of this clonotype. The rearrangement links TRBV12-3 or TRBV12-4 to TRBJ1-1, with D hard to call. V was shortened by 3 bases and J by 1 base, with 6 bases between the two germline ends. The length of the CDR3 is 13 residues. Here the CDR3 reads CASSLYRNTEAFF. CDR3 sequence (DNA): TGTGCCAGCAGTTTGTATAGGAACACTGAAGCTTTCTTT.

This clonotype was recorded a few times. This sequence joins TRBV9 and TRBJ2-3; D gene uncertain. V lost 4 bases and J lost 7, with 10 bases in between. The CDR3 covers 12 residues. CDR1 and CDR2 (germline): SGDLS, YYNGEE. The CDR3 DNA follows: TGTGCCAGCAGCTCGTACTACCATACGCAGTATTTT. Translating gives CASSSYYHTQYF.

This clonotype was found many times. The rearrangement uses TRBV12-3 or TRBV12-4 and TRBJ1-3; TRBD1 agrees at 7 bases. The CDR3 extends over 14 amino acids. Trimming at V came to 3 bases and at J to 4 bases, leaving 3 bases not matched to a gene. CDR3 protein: CASSLTGSGNTIYF. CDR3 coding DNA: TGTGCCAGCAGTTTGACAGGGTCCGGAAACACCATATATTTT.

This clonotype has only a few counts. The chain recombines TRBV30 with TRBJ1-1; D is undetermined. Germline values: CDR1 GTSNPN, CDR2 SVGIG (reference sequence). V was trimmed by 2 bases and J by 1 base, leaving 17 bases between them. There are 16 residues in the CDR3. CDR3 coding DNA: TGTGCCTGGAGTTTTTTATTTACGGCAGCGAACACTGAAGCTTTCTTT. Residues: CAWSFLFTAANTEAFF. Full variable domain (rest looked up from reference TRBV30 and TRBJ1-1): SQTIHQWPATLVQPVGSPLSLECTVEGTSNPNLYWYRQAAGRGLQLLFYSVGIGQISSEVPQNLSASRPQDRQFILSSKKLLLSDSGFYLCAWSFLFTAANTEAFFGQGTRLTVV.

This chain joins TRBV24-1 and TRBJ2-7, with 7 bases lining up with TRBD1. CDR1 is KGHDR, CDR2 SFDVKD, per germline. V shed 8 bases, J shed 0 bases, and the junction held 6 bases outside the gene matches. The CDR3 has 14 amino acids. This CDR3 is CATIGTEYSYEQYV. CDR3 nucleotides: TGTGCCACCATCGGGACAGAGTACTCCTACGAGCAGTACGTC.

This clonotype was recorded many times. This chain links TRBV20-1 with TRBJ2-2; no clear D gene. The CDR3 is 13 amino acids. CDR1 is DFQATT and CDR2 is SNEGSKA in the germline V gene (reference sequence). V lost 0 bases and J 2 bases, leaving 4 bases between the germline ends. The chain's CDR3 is CSAREPNTGELFF. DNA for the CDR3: TGCAGTGCTAGAGAACCCAACACCGGGGAGCTGTTTTTT.

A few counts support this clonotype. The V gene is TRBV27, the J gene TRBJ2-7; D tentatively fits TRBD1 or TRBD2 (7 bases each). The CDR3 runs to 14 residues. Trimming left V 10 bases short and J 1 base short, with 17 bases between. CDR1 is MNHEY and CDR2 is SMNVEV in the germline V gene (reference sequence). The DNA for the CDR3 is TGTGCCACCCAGGGGGGGGCGCTGTCCTACGAGCAGTACTTC. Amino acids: CATQGGALSYEQYF.

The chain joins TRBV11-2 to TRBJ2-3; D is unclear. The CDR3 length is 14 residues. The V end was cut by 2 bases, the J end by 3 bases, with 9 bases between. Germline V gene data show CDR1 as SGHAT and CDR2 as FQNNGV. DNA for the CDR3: TGTGCCAGCAGCTTATTTCCTGGTACAGATACGCAGTATTTT. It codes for CASSLFPGTDTQYF.

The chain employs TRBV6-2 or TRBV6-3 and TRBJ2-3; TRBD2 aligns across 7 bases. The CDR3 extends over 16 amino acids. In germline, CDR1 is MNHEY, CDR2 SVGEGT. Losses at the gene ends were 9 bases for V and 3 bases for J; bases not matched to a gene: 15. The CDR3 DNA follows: TGTGCCAGTGCTTACGTTCGGGACTACAAGACAGATACGCAGTATTTT. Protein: CASAYVRDYKTDTQYF.

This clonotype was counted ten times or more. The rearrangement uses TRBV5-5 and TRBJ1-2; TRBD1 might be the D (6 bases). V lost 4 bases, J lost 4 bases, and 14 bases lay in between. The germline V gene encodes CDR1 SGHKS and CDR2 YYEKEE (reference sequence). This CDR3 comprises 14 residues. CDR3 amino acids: CASSRYRDSYGYTF. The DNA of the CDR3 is TGTGCCAGCAGCCGGTACAGGGATTCCTATGGCTACACCTTC.

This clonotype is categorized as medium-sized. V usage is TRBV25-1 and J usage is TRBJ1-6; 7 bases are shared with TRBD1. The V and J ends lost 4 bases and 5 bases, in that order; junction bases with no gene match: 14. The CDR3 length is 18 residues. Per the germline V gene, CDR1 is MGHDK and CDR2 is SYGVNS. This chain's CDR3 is CASSGINDRAGNNSPLHF. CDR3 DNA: TGTGCCAGCAGTGGAATTAATGACAGGGCAGGAAATAATTCACCCCTCCACTTT.